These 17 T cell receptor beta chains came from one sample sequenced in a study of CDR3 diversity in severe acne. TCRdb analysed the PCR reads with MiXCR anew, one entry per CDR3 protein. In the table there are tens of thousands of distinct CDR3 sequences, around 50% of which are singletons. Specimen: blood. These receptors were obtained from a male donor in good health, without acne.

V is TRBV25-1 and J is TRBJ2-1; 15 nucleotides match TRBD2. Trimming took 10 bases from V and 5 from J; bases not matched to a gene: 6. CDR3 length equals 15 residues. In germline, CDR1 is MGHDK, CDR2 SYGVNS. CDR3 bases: TGTGCCATCCCGGGACTAGCGGGAGGAGACAATGAGCAGTTCTTC. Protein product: CAIPGLAGGDNEQFF.

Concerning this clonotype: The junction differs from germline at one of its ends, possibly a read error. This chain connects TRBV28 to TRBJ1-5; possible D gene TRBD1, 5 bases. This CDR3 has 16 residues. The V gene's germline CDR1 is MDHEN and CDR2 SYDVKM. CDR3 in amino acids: CASVWAGPDSSQPQHF. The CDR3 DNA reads TGTGCCAGCGTTTGGGCGGGACCAGATAGCAGTCAGCCCCAGCATTTT.

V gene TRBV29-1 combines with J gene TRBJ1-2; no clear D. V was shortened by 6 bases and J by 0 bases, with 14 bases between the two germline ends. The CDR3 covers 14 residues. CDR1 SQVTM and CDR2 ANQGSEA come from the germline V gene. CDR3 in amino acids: CSVKIRTSNYGYTF. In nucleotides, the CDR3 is TGCAGCGTAAAAATCCGGACCTCTAACTATGGCTACACCTTC.

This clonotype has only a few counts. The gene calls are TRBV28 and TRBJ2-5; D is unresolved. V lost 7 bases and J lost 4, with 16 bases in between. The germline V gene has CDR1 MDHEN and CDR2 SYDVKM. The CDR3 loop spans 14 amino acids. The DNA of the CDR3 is TGTGCCAGCATCCCCGGGTCTACATCAGAGACCCAGTACTTC. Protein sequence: CASIPGSTSETQYF. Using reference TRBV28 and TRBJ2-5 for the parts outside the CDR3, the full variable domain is DVKVTQSSRYLVKRTGEKVFLECVQDMDHENMFWYRQDPGLGLRLIYFSYDVKMKEKGDIPEGYSVSREKKERFSLILESASTNQTSMYLCASIPGSTSETQYFGPGTRLLVL.

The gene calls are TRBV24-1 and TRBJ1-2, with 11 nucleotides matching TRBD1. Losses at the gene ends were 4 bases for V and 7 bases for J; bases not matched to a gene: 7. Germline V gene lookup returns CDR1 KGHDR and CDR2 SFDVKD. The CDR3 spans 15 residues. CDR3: CATSEGQGVRGGYTF. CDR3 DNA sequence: TGTGCCACCAGTGAGGGACAGGGGGTCCGGGGTGGCTACACCTTC.

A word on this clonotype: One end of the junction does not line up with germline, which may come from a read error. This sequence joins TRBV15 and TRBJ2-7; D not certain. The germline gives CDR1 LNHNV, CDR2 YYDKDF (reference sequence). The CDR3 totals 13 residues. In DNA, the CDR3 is TGTGCCATCAGCATCTTCCTCTCCTACGAGCAGTACTTC. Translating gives CAISIFLSYEQYF. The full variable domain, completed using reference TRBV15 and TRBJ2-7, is DAMVIQNPRYQVTQFGKPVTLSCSQTLNHNVMYWYQQKSSQAPKLLFHYYDKDFNNEADTPDNFQSRRPNTSFCFLDIRSPGLGDTAMYLCAISIFLSYEQYFGPGTRLTVT.

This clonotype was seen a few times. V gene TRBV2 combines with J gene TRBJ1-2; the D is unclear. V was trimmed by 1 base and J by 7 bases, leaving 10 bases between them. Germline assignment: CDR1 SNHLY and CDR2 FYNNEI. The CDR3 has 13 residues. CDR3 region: CASSEGSGLGYTF. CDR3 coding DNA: TGTGCCAGCAGTGAAGGGTCAGGACTTGGCTACACCTTC.

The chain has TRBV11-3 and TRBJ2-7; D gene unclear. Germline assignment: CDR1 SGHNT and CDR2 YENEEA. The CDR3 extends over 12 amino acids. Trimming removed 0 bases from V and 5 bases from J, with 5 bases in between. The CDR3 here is CASSLDQDEQYF. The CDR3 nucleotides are TGTGCCAGCAGCTTAGATCAGGACGAGCAGTACTTC.

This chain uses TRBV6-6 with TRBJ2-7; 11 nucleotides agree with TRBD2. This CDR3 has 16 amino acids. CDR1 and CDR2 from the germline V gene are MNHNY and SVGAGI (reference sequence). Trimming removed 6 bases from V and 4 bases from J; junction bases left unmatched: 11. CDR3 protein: CASSPTPSGRRYEQYF. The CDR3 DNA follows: TGTGCCAGCAGCCCCACCCCTAGCGGGAGGAGGTACGAGCAGTACTTC.

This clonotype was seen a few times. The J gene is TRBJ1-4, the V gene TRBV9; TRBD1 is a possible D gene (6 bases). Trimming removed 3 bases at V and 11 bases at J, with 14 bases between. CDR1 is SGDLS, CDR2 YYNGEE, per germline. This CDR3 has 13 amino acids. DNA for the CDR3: TGTGCCAGCAGCGCCCCGACAGGTTCGAAACTGTTTTTT. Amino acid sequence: CASSAPTGSKLFF.

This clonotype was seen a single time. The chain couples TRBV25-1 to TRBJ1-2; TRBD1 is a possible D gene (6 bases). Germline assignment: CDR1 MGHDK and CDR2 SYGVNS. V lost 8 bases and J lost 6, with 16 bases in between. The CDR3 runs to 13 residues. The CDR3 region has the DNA TGTGCCAGCGGTTACCGGGACATGGATGGCTACACCTTC. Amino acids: CASGYRDMDGYTF.

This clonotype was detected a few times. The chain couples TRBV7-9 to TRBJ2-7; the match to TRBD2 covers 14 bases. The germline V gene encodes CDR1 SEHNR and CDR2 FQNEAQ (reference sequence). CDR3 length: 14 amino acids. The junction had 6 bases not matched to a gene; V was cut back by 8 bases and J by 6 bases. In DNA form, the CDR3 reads TGTGCCAGCGGGACTAGCGGGAGAGCAGGCGAGCAGTACTTC. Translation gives CASGTSGRAGEQYF.

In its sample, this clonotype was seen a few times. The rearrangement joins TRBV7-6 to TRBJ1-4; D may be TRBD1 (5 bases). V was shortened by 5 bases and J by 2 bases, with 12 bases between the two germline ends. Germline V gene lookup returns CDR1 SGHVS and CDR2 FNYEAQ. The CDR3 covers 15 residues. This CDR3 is CASSPGGSTNEKLFF. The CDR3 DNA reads TGTGCCAGCAGCCCCGGGGGGTCGACTAATGAAAAACTGTTTTTT.

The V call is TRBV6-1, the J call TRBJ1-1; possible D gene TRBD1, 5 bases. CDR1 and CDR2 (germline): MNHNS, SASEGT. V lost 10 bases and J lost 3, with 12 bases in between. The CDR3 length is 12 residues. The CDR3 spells CATSGWYTEAFF. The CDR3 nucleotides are TGTGCCACCTCAGGGTGGTACACTGAAGCTTTCTTT.

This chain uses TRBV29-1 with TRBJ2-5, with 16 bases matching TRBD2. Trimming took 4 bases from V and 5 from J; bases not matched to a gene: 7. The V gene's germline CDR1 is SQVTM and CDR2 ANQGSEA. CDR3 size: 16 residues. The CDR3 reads CSVGGTSGRGAETQYF. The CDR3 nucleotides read TGCAGCGTTGGAGGGACTAGCGGGAGGGGAGCGGAGACCCAGTACTTC. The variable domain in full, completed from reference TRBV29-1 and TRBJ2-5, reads SAVISQKPSRDICQRGTSLTIQCQVDSQVTMMFWYRQQPGQSLTLIATANQGSEATYESGFVIDKFPISRPNLTFSTLTVSNMSPEDSSIYLCSVGGTSGRGAETQYFGPGTRLLVL.

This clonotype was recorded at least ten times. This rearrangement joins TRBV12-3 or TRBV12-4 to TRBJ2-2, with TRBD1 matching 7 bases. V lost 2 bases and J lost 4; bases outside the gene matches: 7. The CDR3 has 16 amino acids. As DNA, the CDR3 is TGTGCCAGCAGTTTACTGGGGCAGGGGGTCACCGGGGAGCTGTTTTTT. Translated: CASSLLGQGVTGELFF.

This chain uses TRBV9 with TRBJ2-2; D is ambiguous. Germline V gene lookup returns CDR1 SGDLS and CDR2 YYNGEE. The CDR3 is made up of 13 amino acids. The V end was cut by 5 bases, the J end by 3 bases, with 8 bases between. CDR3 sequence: CASSRDDTGELFF. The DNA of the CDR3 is TGTGCCAGCAGTCGAGATGACACCGGGGAGCTGTTTTTT.